This T cell receptor (beta chain) was recovered during a study of cytomegalovirus exposure and HLA in healthy donors. Primers for the PCR totalled 60 Vbeta and 13 Jbeta. The repertoire was sequenced with immunoSEQ multiplex PCR; TCRdb's copy has only in-frame clones and lacks some. The table lists about 250,000 clones, approximately 78% of them singletons. Trimming stripped 6 bases from V and 3 bases from J, with 14 bases between. The CDR3 runs 14 residues. Germline loops: CDR1 MNHNS, CDR2 SASEGT. Whole-study findings and limits: Most sequenced TCRs were rare (though some public TCRs occurred in many donors).

A few counts support this clone. Its antigen is as yet unknown. This receptor was obtained from a boy between 10 and 17 years old in good health and CMV-seronegative. The rearrangement uses TRBV6-1 and TRBJ1-1; D might be TRBD1 (6 bases). The specimen sequenced was PBMCs. The CDR3 sequence: CASRATGFDTEAFF. The DNA of the CDR3 is TGTGCCAGCAGAGCTACAGGGTTCGACACTGAAGCTTTCTTT.